A single sample is the source of the 16 T cell receptor beta chains below, sequenced in a study of T cell responses to AZD1222 COVID-19 vaccine (dated by TCRdb to the early 2020s). The meaning of the sample's time point label: baseline before first vaccination. Libraries were prepared through the immunoSEQ multiplex PCR assay. Entries here come from immuneACCESS through TCRdb and include only in-frame sequences with V and J called. Some clones fail to appear in such tables; in the studies checked, an unresolved V gene covers under half of the shortfall, and the cause of the remainder is unknown. The sample profile shows roughly 150,000 clones; roughly 90% of them were found once. The ten largest clones represent more than 1.2% of the sample. Specimen: peripheral blood, collected on day 0 of AZD1222 vaccination. The origin of the receptors is an adult in good health.

As concerns this clone: The sample contains more than one DNA sequence encoding this CDR3. The V and J genes are TRBV20-1 and TRBJ2-1; D remains ambiguous. The CDR3 is 10 amino acids. The V end lost 3 bases, the J end lost 7 bases, and 4 bases lay between the germline ends. Germline assignment: CDR1 DFQATT and CDR2 SNEGSKA (reference sequence). The CDR3 nucleotides are TGCAGTGCTAGCCTGAATGAGCAGTTCTTC. Translation: CSASLNEQFF.

The genes are TRBV29-1 and TRBJ2-6; D not certain. CDR3 length: 13 residues. Between the trimmed V and J ends, which lost 5 bases and 0 bases, there was a span of 5 bases. Looked up from germline, CDR1 is SQVTM and CDR2 is ANQGSEA. CDR3 region: CSVPGSGANVLTF. DNA of the CDR3: TGCAGCGTTCCGGGCTCTGGGGCCAACGTCCTGACTTTC.

The rearrangement joins TRBV19 to TRBJ2-1, with no clear D. The CDR3 totals 13 residues. The germline V and J ends were trimmed by 4 bases and 5 bases, with 9 bases remaining between them. From germline, CDR1 is LNHDA and CDR2 SQIVND (reference sequence). CDR3 nucleotide sequence: TGTGCCAGTAGTAGTACGGTAGACAATGAGCAGTTCTTC. Protein product: CASSSTVDNEQFF.

The rearrangement links TRBV7-2 to TRBJ2-5; 14 bases map to TRBD2. V shed 4 bases, J shed 2 bases, and the junction held 6 bases outside the gene matches. The CDR3 spans 17 residues. Germline lookup yields CDR1 SGHTA and CDR2 FQGNSA. The CDR3 reads CASSSGLAGGVQETQYF. In nucleotides, the CDR3 is TGTGCCAGCAGCTCCGGACTAGCGGGAGGAGTACAAGAGACCCAGTACTTC.

The chain has TRBV7-3 and TRBJ1-6; TRBD1 is a possible D gene (5 bases). Between the trimmed V and J ends, which lost 5 bases and 6 bases, there was a span of 14 bases. Germline V CDR1 and CDR2: SGHTA, FQGTGA. The CDR3 sequence is 15 residues long. The CDR3 DNA follows: TGTGCCAGCAGCGTCGCCGGACACAGTAATTCACCCCTCCACTTT. Amino acids: CASSVAGHSNSPLHF.

The DNA of the CDR3 is TGTGCCAGCAGTTTAGATCCAGCGGCGCAGTTCTTC. Its protein product is CASSLDPAAQFF. The rearrangement uses TRBV12-3 or TRBV12-4 and TRBJ2-1; tentatively, D is TRBD2 (5 bases). The CDR3 loop spans 12 amino acids. Trimming left V 1 base short and J 12 bases short, with 10 bases between.

CDR3 sequence: CASSFTGGTEAFF. CDR3 nucleotide sequence: TGTGCCAGCAGCTTCACAGGGGGCACTGAAGCTTTCTTT. V usage is TRBV3-1 (or the pseudogene TRBV3-2) and J usage is TRBJ1-1, with TRBD1 matching over 8 bases. This CDR3 region has 13 residues. V shed 5 bases, J shed 4 bases, and the junction held 3 bases outside the gene matches. Per the germline V gene, CDR1 is LGHDT and CDR2 is YNNKEL (reference sequence).

The rearrangement uses TRBV4-1 and TRBJ2-3; D possibly uses TRBD1 or TRBD2 (5 bases each). Trimming took off 0 bases at V and 6 bases at J, with 13 bases between the two ends. From germline, CDR1 is MGHRA and CDR2 YSYEKL. This CDR3 region has 15 residues. CDR3 sequence: CASSQDRRDLDTQYF. In DNA form, the CDR3 reads TGCGCCAGCAGCCAAGATCGCAGGGACCTGGATACGCAGTATTTT.

The chain links TRBV6-2 or TRBV6-3 to TRBJ2-1; 7 nucleotides match TRBD2. V shed 0 bases, J shed 11 bases, and the junction held 13 bases outside the gene matches. Germline V gene lookup returns CDR1 MNHEY and CDR2 SVGEGT. CDR3 length: 16 residues. Written as DNA, the CDR3 is TGTGCCAGCAGTTACTCGATGCGCGGGGGACCGCGAAAGCAGTTCTTC. It specifies CASSYSMRGGPRKQFF.

Only a few counts were recorded for this clone. J is TRBJ2-2 and V is TRBV11-3, with TRBD2 matching 14 bases. The CDR3 spans 16 residues. CDR1 SGHNT and CDR2 YENEEA come from the germline V gene. The ends lost 7 bases at V and 5 bases at J; junction bases unmatched: 6. CDR3 region: CASTGGLAGGTGELFF. As DNA, the CDR3 is TGTGCCAGCACCGGAGGACTAGCGGGAGGAACCGGGGAGCTGTTTTTT.

This clone was detected once. The chain carries TRBV7-2 and TRBJ1-2; TRBD1 aligns across 8 bases. The J segment lost 0 bases and the V segment lost 2 bases, leaving 8 bases of the junction unmatched. This CDR3 region has 17 residues. Germline V gene sequence: CDR1 SGHTA, CDR2 FQGNSA. The CDR3 region is CASSLPAGTGSNYGYTF. The CDR3 DNA reads TGTGCCAGCAGCTTACCAGCCGGGACAGGTTCTAACTATGGCTACACCTTC.

The rearrangement links TRBV25-1 to TRBJ2-2, with D unclear. The CDR3 has 17 amino acids. CDR1 MGHDK and CDR2 SYGVNS come from the germline V gene. The V and J ends lost 1 base and 2 bases respectively, with 14 bases between them. The CDR3 DNA follows: TGTGCCAGCAGTGAATCGTCTGTGGGGTCAAACACCGGGGAGCTGTTTTTT. Protein sequence: CASSESSVGSNTGELFF.

The V gene is TRBV6-5, the J gene TRBJ2-7; a weak D match, TRBD2 (7 bases). CDR1 is MNHEY and CDR2 is SVGAGI in the germline V gene. The V end was cut by 5 bases, the J end by 5 bases, with 19 bases between. The CDR3 loop spans 15 amino acids. CDR3 region: CASSPQRGRADEQYF. CDR3 nucleotides: TGTGCCAGCAGTCCCCAGAGGGGGAGGGCGGACGAGCAGTACTTC.

The chain links TRBV6-1 to TRBJ1-3; D may be TRBD1 (6 bases). V lost 4 bases to trimming and J lost 0 bases, with 19 bases between them. CDR1 and CDR2 from the germline V gene are MNHNS and SASEGT. CDR3 length: 18 amino acids. This CDR3 is CASSGARGGASSGNTIYF. The CDR3, as DNA: TGTGCCAGCAGTGGCGCCAGGGGTGGGGCGAGCTCTGGAAACACCATATATTTT.

The chain uses TRBV14 and TRBJ1-1; D might be TRBD1 (5 bases). This CDR3 comprises 13 residues. Germline lookup yields CDR1 SGHDN and CDR2 FVKESK. Trimming removed 1 base from V and 10 bases from J, with 13 bases in between. The CDR3 region has the DNA TGTGCCAGCAGCCAAGTCTCGTCAGGGAGAGCTTTCTTT. Its translation is CASSQVSSGRAFF. Full variable domain (missing parts from reference TRBV14 and TRBJ1-1): EAGVTQFPSHSVIEKGQTVTLRCDPISGHDNLYWYRRVMGKEIKFLLHFVKESKQDESGMPNNRFLAERTGGTYSTLKVQPAELEDSGVYFCASSQVSSGRAFFGQGTRLTVV.

The chain combines TRBV6-5 with TRBJ1-2, with 7 positions matching TRBD1. Germline V lookup: CDR1 MNHEY, CDR2 SVGAGI. V trimming: 6 bases; J trimming: 4 bases; junction bases outside the gene matches: 8. The length of the CDR3 is 14 residues. DNA for the CDR3: TGTGCCAGCAGCTACGCTGACAGGGCCTATGGCTACACCTTC. The encoded protein is CASSYADRAYGYTF.